A single sample is the source of the 11 T cell receptor beta chains below, sequenced in a study of blood T cell repertoires in COVID-19. Libraries were prepared by immunoSEQ multiplex PCR; TCRdb keeps only in-frame clonotypes and omits some of them. Of 84,000 or so clones listed, 82% are singletons. Sequencing was performed on peripheral blood. The source of these receptors is a woman over 75 with acute or convalescent COVID-19.

V and J are TRBV28 and TRBJ2-7, with D hard to call. The germline gives CDR1 MDHEN, CDR2 SYDVKM. The CDR3 runs 15 residues. Trimming pared 6 bases from V and 4 bases from J, leaving 19 bases between. The CDR3 loop is CASSSPARLKYEQYF. For the CDR3, the DNA is TGTGCCAGCAGCTCCCCCGCCCGACTGAAATACGAGCAGTACTTC.

The CDR3 nucleotides read TGCGCCAGCAGCCTACTCGGGGCCGGGACTAGCGGCACCGGGGAGCTGTTTTTT. This translates into CASSLLGAGTSGTGELFF. The chain links TRBV5-1 to TRBJ2-2; 11 bases map to TRBD2. V trimming: 4 bases; J trimming: 4 bases; junction bases outside the gene matches: 12. This CDR3 contains 18 residues. Per the germline V gene, CDR1 is SGHRS and CDR2 is YFSETQ.

The rearrangement joins TRBV29-1 to TRBJ1-1, with D maybe TRBD1 (5 bases). Trimming cost V 7 bases and J 1 base, with 7 bases left between them. The CDR3 totals 11 residues. CDR1 and CDR2 from the germline V gene are SQVTM and ANQGSEA. The CDR3 DNA reads as TGCAGCGGAGGACAGAACACTGAAGCTTTCTTT. Its translation is CSGGQNTEAFF.

This chain links TRBV12-3 or TRBV12-4 with TRBJ2-3; D unresolved. The CDR3 spans 12 residues. Trimming pared 5 bases from V and 8 bases from J, leaving 11 bases between. The CDR3 is CASSPSLATQYF. CDR3 bases: TGTGCCAGCAGTCCCTCCCTGGCTACGCAGTATTTT.

This clone appeared a few times. This chain links TRBV19 with TRBJ2-1; 13 bases agree with TRBD2. V lost 5 bases to trimming and J lost 4 bases; unmatched junction nucleotides: 8. The CDR3 contains 17 residues. CDR1 is LNHDA, CDR2 SQIVND, per germline (reference sequence). The CDR3 region has the DNA TGTGCCAGTAGTTTCTCCGGGACTAGCGGGGCATACAATGAGCAGTTCTTC. It is translated as CASSFSGTSGAYNEQFF.

This chain joins TRBV10-2 and TRBJ2-5, with a weak D call TRBD1 (5 bases). Trimming took off 0 bases at V and 7 bases at J, with 12 bases between the two ends. The CDR3 is 14 residues long. Germline V lookup: CDR1 WSHSY, CDR2 SAAADI. As DNA, the CDR3 is TGCGCCAGCAGTGAGTCAGGCAGGGATGGGACCCAGTACTTC. Its protein is CASSESGRDGTQYF.

This clone has more than one count but fewer than ten. V is TRBV19 and J is TRBJ2-7; possible D gene TRBD1, 5 bases. Per the germline V gene, CDR1 is LNHDA and CDR2 is SQIVND (reference sequence). This CDR3 comprises 13 residues. The V end lost 4 bases, the J end lost 3 bases, and 10 bases lay between the germline ends. The CDR3 coding sequence is TGTGCCAGTAGTACAGGGCAGTTCTACGAGCAGTACTTC. Protein sequence: CASSTGQFYEQYF. The whole variable domain, remainder taken from reference TRBV19 and TRBJ2-7, is DGGITQSPKYLFRKEGQNVTLSCEQNLNHDAMYWYRQDPGQGLRLIYYSQIVNDFQKGDIAEGYSVSREKKESFPLTVTSAQKNPTAFYLCASSTGQFYEQYFGPGTRLTVT.

The chain recombines TRBV10-3 with TRBJ2-3; D remains ambiguous. V lost 2 bases and J 6 bases, leaving 9 bases between the germline ends. The CDR3 runs 13 residues. The germline V gene encodes CDR1 ENHRY and CDR2 SYGVKD. CDR3 loop: CAISETNPDTQYF. CDR3 sequence (DNA): TGTGCCATCAGTGAGACTAATCCGGATACGCAGTATTTT.

The chain uses TRBV2 and TRBJ2-5; a weak D match, TRBD2 (6 bases). Looked up from germline, CDR1 is SNHLY and CDR2 is FYNNEI. V was shortened by 7 bases and J by 1 base, with 19 bases between the two germline ends. This CDR3 is 16 amino acids long. CDR3 bases: TGTGCCAGCAATGGCGCTCTCGGGGGAGCCCAAGAGACCCAGTACTTC. It codes for CASNGALGGAQETQYF.

This chain links TRBV15 with TRBJ1-3; D not resolved. The CDR3 covers 16 residues. CDR1 and CDR2 from the germline V gene are LNHNV and YYDKDF (reference sequence). Trimming stripped 0 bases from V and 4 bases from J, with 13 bases between. CDR3 sequence (DNA): TGTGCCACCAGCAGAGATTTGGAGTTTGGGGGAAACACCATATATTTT. It codes for CATSRDLEFGGNTIYF.

The chain joins TRBV2 to TRBJ1-5; no clear D. The V and J ends lost 3 bases and 3 bases respectively, with 9 bases between them. In germline, CDR1 is SNHLY, CDR2 FYNNEI. CDR3 size: 14 residues. DNA of the CDR3: TGTGCCAGCAGTGACGGGAATTACAATCAGCCCCAGCATTTT. Protein sequence: CASSDGNYNQPQHF.